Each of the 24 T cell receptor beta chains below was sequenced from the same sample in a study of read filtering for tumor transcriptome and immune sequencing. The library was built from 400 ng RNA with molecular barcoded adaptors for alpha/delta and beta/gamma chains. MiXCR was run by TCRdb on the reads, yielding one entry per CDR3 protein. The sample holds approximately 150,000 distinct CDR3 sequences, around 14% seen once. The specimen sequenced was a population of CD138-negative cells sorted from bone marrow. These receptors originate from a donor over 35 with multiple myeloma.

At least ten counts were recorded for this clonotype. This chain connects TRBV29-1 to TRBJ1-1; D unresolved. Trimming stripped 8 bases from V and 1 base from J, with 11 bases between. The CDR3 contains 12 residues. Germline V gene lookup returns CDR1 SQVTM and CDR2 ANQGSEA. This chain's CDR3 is CSLSTSNTEAFF. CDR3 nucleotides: TGCAGCTTATCTACATCGAACACTGAAGCTTTCTTT.

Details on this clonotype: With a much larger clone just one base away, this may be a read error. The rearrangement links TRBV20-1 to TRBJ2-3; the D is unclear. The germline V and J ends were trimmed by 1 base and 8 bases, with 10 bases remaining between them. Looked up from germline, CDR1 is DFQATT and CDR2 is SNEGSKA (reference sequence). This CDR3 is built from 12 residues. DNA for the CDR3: TGCAGTGCTAGAGGTTACGCAGCTACGCAGTATTTT. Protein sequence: CSARGYAATQYF.

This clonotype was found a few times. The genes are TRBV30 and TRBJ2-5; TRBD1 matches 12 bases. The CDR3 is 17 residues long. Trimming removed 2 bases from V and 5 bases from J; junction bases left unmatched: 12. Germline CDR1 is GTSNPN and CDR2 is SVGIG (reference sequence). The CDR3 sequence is CAWSLARGDRGRETQYF. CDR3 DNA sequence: TGTGCCTGGAGTCTAGCAAGGGGGGACAGGGGGCGGGAGACCCAGTACTTC.

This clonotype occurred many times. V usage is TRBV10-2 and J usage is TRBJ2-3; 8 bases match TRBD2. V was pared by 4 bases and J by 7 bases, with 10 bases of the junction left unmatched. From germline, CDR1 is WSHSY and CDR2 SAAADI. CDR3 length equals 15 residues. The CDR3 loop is CASSGLAPHTHTQYF. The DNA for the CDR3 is TGCGCCAGCAGTGGACTAGCGCCGCACACGCATACGCAGTATTTT.

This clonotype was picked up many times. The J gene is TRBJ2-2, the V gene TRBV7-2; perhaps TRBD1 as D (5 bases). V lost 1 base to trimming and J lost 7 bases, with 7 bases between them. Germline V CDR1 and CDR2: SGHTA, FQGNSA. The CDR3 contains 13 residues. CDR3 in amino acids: CASSLGQYGELFF. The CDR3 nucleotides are TGTGCCAGCAGCTTAGGACAGTACGGGGAGCTGTTTTTT.

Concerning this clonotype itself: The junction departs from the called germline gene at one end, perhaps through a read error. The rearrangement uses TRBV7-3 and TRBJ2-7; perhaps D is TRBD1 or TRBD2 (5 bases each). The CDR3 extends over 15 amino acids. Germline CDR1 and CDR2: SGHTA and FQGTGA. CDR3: CVSSLQEGSFYEQYF. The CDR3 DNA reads TGTGTCAGCAGCTTACAAGAGGGGTCTTTCTACGAGCAGTACTTC.

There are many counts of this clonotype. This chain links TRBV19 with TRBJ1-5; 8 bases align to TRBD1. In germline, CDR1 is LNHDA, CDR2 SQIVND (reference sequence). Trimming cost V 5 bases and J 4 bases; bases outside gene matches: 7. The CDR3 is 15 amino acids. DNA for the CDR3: TGTGCCAGTAGTGCCAGGACAGGGTGGAATCAGCCCCAGCATTTT. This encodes CASSARTGWNQPQHF.

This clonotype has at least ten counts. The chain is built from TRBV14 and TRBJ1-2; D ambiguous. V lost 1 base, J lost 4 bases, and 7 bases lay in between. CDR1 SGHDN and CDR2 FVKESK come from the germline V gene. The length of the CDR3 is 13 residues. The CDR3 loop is CASSQASSYGYTF. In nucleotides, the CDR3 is TGTGCCAGCAGCCAAGCCTCTAGCTATGGCTACACCTTC. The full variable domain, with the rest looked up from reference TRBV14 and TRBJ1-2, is EAGVTQFPSHSVIEKGQTVTLRCDPISGHDNLYWYRRVMGKEIKFLLHFVKESKQDESGMPNNRFLAERTGGTYSTLKVQPAELEDSGVYFCASSQASSYGYTFGSGTRLTVV.

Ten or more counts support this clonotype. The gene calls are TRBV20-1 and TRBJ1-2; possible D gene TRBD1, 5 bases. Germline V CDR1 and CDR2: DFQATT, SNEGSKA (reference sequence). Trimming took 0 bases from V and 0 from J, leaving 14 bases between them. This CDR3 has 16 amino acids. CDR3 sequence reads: CSARDAGKVANYGYTF. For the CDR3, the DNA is TGCAGTGCTAGAGATGCAGGGAAAGTTGCTAACTATGGCTACACCTTC.

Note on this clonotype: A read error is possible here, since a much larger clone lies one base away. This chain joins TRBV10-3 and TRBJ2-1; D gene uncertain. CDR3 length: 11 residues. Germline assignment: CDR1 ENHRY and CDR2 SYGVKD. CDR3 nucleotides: TGTGCCATCAGTGTCAAGAATGGGCAGTTCTTC. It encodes CAISVKNGQFF.

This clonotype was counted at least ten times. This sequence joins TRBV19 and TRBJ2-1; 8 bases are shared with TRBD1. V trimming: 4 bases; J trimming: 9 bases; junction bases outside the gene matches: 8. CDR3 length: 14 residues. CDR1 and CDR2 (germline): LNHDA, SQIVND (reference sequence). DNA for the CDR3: TGTGCCAGTAGTACCCCTACAGGGGGTACTGAGCAGTTCTTC. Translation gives CASSTPTGGTEQFF.

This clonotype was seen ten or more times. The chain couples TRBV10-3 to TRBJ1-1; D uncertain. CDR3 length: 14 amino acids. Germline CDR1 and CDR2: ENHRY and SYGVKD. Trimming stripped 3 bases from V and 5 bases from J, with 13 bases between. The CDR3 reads CAISDTRVGTEAFF. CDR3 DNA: TGTGCCATCAGTGACACCCGGGTCGGGACTGAAGCTTTCTTT.

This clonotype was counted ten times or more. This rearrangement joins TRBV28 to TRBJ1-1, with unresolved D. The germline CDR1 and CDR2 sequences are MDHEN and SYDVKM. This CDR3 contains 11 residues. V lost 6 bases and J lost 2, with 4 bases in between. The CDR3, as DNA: TGTGCCAGCAGCCCTAACACTGAAGCTTTCTTT. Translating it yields CASSPNTEAFF.

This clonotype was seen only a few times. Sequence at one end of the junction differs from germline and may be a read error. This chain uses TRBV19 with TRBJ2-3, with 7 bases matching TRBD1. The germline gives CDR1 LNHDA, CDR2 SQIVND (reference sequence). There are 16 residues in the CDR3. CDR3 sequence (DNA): TGTGCCAGTAGTAATACCGGGACAGTCACGACGGATACGCAGTGTTTT. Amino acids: CASSNTGTVTTDTQCF.

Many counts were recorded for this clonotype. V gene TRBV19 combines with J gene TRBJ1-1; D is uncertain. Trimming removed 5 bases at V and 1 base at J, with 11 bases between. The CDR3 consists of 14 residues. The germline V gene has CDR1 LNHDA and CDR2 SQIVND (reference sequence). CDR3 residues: CASSHADGNTEAFF. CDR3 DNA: TGTGCCAGTAGTCATGCGGACGGGAACACTGAAGCTTTCTTT.

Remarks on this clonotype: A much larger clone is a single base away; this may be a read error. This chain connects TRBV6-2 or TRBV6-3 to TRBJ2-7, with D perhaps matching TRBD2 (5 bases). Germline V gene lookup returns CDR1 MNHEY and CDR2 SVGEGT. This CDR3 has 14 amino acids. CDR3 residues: CASSPRRVSYERYF. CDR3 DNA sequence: TGTGCCAGCAGTCCCCGGCGGGTCTCCTACGAGCGGTACTTC.

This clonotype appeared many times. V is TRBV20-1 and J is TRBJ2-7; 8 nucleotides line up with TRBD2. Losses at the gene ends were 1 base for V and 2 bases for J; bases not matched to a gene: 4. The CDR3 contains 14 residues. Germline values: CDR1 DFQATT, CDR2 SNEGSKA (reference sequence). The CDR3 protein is CSARGGGRPYEQYF. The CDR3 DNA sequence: TGCAGTGCTAGAGGGGGCGGGAGGCCCTACGAGCAGTACTTC.

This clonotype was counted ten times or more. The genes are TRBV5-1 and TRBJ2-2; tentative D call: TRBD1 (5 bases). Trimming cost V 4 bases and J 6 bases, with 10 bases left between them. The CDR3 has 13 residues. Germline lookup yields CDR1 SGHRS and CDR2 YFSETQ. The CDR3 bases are TGCGCCAGCAGCAGAATGACAGCCGGGGAGCTGTTTTTT. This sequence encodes CASSRMTAGELFF.

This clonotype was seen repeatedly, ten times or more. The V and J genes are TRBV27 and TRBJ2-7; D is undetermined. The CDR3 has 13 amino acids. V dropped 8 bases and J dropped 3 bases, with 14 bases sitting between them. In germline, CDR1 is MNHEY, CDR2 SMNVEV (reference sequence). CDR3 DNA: TGTGCCAGCTTAGACCTGAACCGCTACGAGCAGTACTTC. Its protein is CASLDLNRYEQYF.

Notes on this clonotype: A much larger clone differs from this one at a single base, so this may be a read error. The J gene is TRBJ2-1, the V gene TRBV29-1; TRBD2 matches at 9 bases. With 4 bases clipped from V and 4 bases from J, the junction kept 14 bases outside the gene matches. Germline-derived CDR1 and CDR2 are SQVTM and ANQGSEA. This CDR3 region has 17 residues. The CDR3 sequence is CSVGGRGSSGKYNEQFF. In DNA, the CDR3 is TGCAGCGTTGGGGGACGGGGGTCTAGCGGGAAGTACAATGAGCAGTTCTTC.

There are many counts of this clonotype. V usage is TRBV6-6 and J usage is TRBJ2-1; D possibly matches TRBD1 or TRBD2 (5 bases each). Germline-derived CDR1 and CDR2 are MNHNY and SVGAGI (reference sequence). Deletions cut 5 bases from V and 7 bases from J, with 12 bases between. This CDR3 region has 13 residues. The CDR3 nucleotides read TGTGCCAGCAGTCCACGGGACGCGAATGAGCAGTTCTTC. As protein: CASSPRDANEQFF.

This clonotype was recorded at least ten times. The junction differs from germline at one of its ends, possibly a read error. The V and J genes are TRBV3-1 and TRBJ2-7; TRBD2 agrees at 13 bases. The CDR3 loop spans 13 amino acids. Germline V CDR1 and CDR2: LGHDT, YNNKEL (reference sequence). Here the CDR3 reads CASSPRRGLAGVF. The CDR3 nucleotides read TGTGCCAGCAGCCCCCGAAGAGGACTAGCGGGAGTGTTC.

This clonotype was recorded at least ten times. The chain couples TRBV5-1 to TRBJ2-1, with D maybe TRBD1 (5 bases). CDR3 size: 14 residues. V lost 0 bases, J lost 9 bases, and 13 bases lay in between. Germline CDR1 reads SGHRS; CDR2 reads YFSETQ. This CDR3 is CASSLEQGIGEQFF. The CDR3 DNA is TGCGCCAGCAGCTTGGAGCAGGGCATTGGTGAGCAGTTCTTC.

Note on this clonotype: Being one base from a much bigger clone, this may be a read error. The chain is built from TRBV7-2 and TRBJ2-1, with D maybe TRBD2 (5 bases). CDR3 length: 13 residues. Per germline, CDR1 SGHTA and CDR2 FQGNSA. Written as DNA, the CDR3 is TGTGCCAGCAACTTAGCACCCGGTCGGGGGCAGTTCTTC. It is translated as CASNLAPGRGQFF. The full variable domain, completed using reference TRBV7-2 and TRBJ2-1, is GAGVSQSPSNKVTEKGKDVELRCDPISGHTALYWYRQSLGQGLEFLIYFQGNSAPDKSGLPSDRFSAERTGGSVSTLTIQRTQQEDSAVYLCASNLAPGRGQFFGPGTRLTVL.